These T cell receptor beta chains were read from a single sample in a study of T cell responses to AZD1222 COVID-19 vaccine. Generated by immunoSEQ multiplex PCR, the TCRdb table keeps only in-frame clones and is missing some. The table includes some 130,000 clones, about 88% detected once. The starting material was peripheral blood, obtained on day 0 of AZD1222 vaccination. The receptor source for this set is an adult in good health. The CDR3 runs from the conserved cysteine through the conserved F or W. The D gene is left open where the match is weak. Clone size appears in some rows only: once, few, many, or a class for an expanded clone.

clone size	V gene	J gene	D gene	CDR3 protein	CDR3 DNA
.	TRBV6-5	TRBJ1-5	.	CASGPLSLSNQPQHF	TGTGCCAGTGGGCCATTATCCCTCTCGAATCAGCCCCAGCATTTT
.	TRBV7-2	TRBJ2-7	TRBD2	CASSLGTGSSGRAEQYF	TGTGCCAGCAGCTTGGGGACAGGGAGTAGCGGGAGGGCCGAGCAGTACTTC
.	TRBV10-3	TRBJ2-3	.	CAISELSGSSTDTQYF	TGTGCCATCAGCGAACTTAGCGGTTCTAGCACAGATACGCAGTATTTT
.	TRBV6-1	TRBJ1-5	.	CASSEEGRRNQPQHF	TGTGCCAGCAGTGAGGAAGGACGGCGCAATCAGCCCCAGCATTTT
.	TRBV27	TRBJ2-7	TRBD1	CASSLSPTGAYEQYF	TGTGCCAGCAGTTTATCTCCGACAGGGGCATACGAGCAGTACTTC
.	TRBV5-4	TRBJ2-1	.	CASSSNPDSEQFF	TGTGCCAGCAGCTCGAACCCCGACAGTGAGCAGTTCTTC
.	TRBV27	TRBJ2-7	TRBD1	CASSTDRGSKQYF	TGTGCCAGCAGTACCGACAGGGGGAGCAAGCAGTACTTC
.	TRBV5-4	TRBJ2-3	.	CASQFLEADTQYF	TGTGCCAGCCAGTTCCTCGAGGCAGATACGCAGTATTTT
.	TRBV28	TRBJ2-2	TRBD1	CASSFLQGQPNTGELFF	TGTGCCAGCAGTTTTCTCCAGGGACAGCCGAACACCGGGGAGCTGTTTTTT
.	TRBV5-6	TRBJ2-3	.	CASSLAKTTDTQYF	TGTGCCAGCAGCTTGGCAAAGACCACAGATACGCAGTATTTT
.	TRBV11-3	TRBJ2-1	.	CASSLGFSSYNEQFF	TGTGCCAGCAGCTTGGGTTTTTCCTCCTACAATGAGCAGTTCTTC
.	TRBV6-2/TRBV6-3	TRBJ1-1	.	CASSFGGWNTEAFF	TGTGCCAGCAGTTTTGGGGGCTGGAACACTGAAGCTTTCTTT
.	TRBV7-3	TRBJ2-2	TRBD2	CASSPRTSGRATGELFF	TGTGCCAGCAGCCCGAGGACTAGCGGGAGGGCCACCGGGGAGCTGTTTTTT
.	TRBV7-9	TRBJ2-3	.	CASSRSGGGTDTQYF	TGTGCCAGCAGCCGATCTGGTGGGGGCACAGATACGCAGTATTTT
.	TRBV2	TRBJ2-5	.	CASSEQRNQETQYF	TGTGCCAGCTCGGAACAGCGTAACCAAGAGACCCAGTACTTC
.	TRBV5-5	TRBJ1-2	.	CASSFGDRPYGYTF	TGTGCCAGCAGCTTTGGGGACCGCCCCTATGGCTACACCTTC
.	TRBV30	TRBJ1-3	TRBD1	CAWATGGSGNTIYF	TGTGCCTGGGCGACAGGGGGCTCTGGAAACACCATATATTTT
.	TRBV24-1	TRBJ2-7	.	CATSAGGHKQYF	TGTGCCACCAGTGCCGGGGGCCACAAGCAGTACTTC
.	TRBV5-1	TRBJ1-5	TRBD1	CASSPTSTGGQQPQHF	TGCGCCAGCAGCCCGACATCGACAGGGGGACAGCAGCCCCAGCATTTT
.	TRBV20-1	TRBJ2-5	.	CSARVQETQYF	TGCAGTGCTCGCGTCCAAGAGACCCAGTACTTC
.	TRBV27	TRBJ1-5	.	CARSPGGGLYHF	TGTGCCCGCAGTCCGGGGGGGGGTCTGTACCATTTT
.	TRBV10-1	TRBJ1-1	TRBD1	CASSESLGQANTEAFF	TGCGCCAGCAGTGAGTCCCTGGGACAGGCGAACACTGAAGCTTTCTTT
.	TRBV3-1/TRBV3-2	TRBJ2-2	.	CASSQGRSQNTGELFF	TGTGCCAGCAGCCAAGGTCGATCGCAGAACACCGGGGAGCTGTTTTTT
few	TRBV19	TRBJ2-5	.	CASSIDTGMVETQYF	TGTGCCAGTAGTATAGACACCGGGATGGTAGAGACCCAGTACTTC
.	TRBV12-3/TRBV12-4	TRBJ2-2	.	CASSSLGELFF	TGTGCCAGCAGTTCCCTGGGGGAGCTGTTTTTT
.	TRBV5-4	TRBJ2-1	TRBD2	CASSPRLAGSYNEQFF	TGTGCCAGCAGCCCGAGACTAGCGGGGTCCTACAATGAGCAGTTCTTC